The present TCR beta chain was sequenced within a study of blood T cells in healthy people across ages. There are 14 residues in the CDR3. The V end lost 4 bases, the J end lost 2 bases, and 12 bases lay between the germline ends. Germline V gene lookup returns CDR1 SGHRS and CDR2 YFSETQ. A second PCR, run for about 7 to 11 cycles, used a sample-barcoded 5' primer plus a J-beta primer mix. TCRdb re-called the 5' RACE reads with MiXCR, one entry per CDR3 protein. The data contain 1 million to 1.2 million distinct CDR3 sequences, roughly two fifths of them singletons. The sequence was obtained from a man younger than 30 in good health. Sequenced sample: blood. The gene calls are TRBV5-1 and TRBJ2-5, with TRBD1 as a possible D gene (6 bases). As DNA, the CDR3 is TGCGCCAGCAGCCAACAGGGATTGCAAGAGACCCAGTACTTC. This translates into CASSQQGLQETQYF.